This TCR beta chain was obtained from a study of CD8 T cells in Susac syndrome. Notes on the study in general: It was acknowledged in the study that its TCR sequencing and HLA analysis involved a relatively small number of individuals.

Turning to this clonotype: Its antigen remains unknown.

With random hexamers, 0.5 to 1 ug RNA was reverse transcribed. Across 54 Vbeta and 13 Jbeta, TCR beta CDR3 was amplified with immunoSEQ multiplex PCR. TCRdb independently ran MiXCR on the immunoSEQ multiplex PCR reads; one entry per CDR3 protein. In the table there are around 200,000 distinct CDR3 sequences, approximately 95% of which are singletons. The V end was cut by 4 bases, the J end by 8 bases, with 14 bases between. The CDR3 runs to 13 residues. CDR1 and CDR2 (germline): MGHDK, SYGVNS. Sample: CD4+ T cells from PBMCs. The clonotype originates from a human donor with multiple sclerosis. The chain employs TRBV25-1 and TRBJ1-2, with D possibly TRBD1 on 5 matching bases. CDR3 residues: CASSVIAGNGYTF. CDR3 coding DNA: TGTGCCAGCAGTGTAATTGCAGGGAACGGCTACACCTTC.